The clone carrying this TCR beta chain was picked up many times. This sample stems from a study of neurological immune-mediated disorders. Background on the study: Relapsing-remitting disease was seen in most of the 34 multiple sclerosis patients, and secondary progressive disease was seen in 3.

Synthesis of cDNA was carried out by template-switch 5'RACE. The reaction used 10-nucleotide random UMIs. Over 160 million TCR-beta sequences, together covering 15-18 subjects, were produced by every individual sequencing run that was carried out. In TCRdb, the 5' RACE reads were re-called with MiXCR into one record per CDR3 protein. The repertoire holds roughly 45,000 distinct CDR3 sequences, with approximately 2.8% as singletons. Germline V gene sequence: CDR1 SGHTA, CDR2 FQGNSA. V was pared by 5 bases and J by 0 bases, with 15 bases between. The CDR3 consists of 16 residues. The clonotype comes from a woman aged 50 to 60 with multiple sclerosis. The sequenced sample consisted of PBMCs. The chain joins TRBV7-2 to TRBJ2-3; D perhaps matches TRBD1 (5 bases). Written as DNA, the CDR3 is TGTGCCAGCAGCCCGGACACCTTCAGAAGCACAGATACGCAGTATTTT. Protein product: CASSPDTFRSTDTQYF. Using reference TRBV7-2 and TRBJ2-3 for the parts outside the CDR3, the full variable domain is GAGVSQSPSNKVTEKGKDVELRCDPISGHTALYWYRQSLGQGLEFLIYFQGNSAPDKSGLPSDRFSAERTGGSVSTLTIQRTQQEDSAVYLCASSPDTFRSTDTQYFGPGTRLTVL.